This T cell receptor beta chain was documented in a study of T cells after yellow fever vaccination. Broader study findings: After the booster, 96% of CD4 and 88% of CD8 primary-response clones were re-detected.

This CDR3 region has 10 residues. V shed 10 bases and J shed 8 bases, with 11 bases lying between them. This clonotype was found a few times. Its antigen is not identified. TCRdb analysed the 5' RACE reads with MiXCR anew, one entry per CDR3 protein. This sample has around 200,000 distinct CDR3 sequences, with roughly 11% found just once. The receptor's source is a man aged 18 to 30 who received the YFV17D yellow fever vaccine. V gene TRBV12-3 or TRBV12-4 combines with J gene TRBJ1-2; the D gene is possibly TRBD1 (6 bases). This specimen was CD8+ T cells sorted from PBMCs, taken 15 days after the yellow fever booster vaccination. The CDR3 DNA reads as TGTGCCACCAGGGGTGGCGGCTACACCTTC. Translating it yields CATRGGGYTF.